The 27 T cell receptor beta chains below come from one sample, sequenced in a study of shared clonotypes between healthy human individuals (TCRdb year 2020). Library creation used the immunoSEQ multiplex PCR assay. TCRdb obtained this table from immuneACCESS and retained in-frame rearrangements with V and J assigned. These tables miss some clones; where compared with another copy, unresolved V genes account for less than half of the shortfall, and the remainder is unexplained. A total of about 2 million clones appear in this sample, about 95% of them only once. The ten top clones hold approximately 1% of the sample. CD8 naive samples consisted of CD45RO-negative cells that were positively selected for CCR7, yielding a CD45RA+CCR7+ population without TemRA cells. The source material was naive CD8+ T cells sorted from blood. Taken with the paper, the label for cell subset or site translates to: CD45RA+CCR7+. These TCRs come from a young man in good health.

The rearrangement uses TRBV9 and TRBJ2-1; 8 bases fit TRBD2. Germline V lookup: CDR1 SGDLS, CDR2 YYNGEE. This CDR3 contains 14 residues. The V gene end was trimmed by 0 bases and the J gene end by 7 bases; junction bases not matched to a gene: 3. For the CDR3, the DNA is TGTGCCAGCAGCGTAGCGGGGGGGCATAATGAGCAGTTCTTC. Its translation is CASSVAGGHNEQFF.

This rearrangement joins TRBV4-2 to TRBJ2-1; no clear D. CDR1 is LGHNA, CDR2 YNFKEQ, per germline. The ends were cut back, 1 base at V and 7 bases at J, with 8 bases in the middle. This CDR3 spans 13 amino acids. CDR3 region: CASSQGWGNEQFF. The DNA for the CDR3 is TGTGCCAGCAGCCAAGGATGGGGAAATGAGCAGTTCTTC.

The V gene is TRBV4-2, the J gene TRBJ1-2; D gene uncertain. The CDR3 contains 14 residues. Germline V gene sequence: CDR1 LGHNA, CDR2 YNFKEQ. Trimming removed 0 bases from V and 4 bases from J, with 9 bases in between. CDR3 DNA sequence: TGTGCCAGCAGCCAAGATTTGGGGTCCTATGGCTACACCTTC. Translation: CASSQDLGSYGYTF.

Details on this clone: In the same sample, other DNA sequences code for this CDR3. The rearrangement links TRBV4-2 to TRBJ2-7; 11 nucleotides align to TRBD1. The CDR3 has 16 amino acids. CDR1 is LGHNA and CDR2 is YNFKEQ in the germline V gene. V lost 0 bases, J lost 3 bases, and 4 bases stayed unmatched. The CDR3 DNA is TGTGCCAGCAGCCAAGATCCCGGGACAGGGGGCTACGAGCAGTACTTC. Translation: CASSQDPGTGGYEQYF.

The CDR3 nucleotides read TGTGCCAGTAGTTCGTACAGCCCCAATGAGCAGTTCTTC. This encodes CASSSYSPNEQFF. This chain links TRBV19 with TRBJ2-1; the D is unclear. V was pared by 5 bases and J by 6 bases, with 11 bases between. From germline, CDR1 is LNHDA and CDR2 SQIVND (reference sequence). The CDR3 sequence is 13 residues long.

As for this clone: The same CDR3 can be traced to other DNA sequences in this sample. This chain uses TRBV27 with TRBJ2-7; maybe TRBD1 (6 bases). Germline assignment: CDR1 MNHEY and CDR2 SMNVEV (reference sequence). The CDR3 sequence is 14 residues long. Trimming left V 5 bases short and J 0 bases short, with 11 bases between. The CDR3 DNA is TGTGCCAGCAGTCTACAGGGCTCCTCCTACGAGCAGTACTTC. Translated: CASSLQGSSYEQYF.

About this clone: Other DNA sequences in the same sample also yield this CDR3. This chain links TRBV5-4 with TRBJ1-2; TRBD1 aligns across 8 bases. The CDR3 has 14 residues. Per germline, CDR1 SGHNT and CDR2 YYREEE (reference sequence). Unmatched junction bases numbered 6, after V lost 4 bases and J lost 4 bases. CDR3 in DNA: TGTGCCAGCAGCCTGGACAGGGCCCTCTATGGCTACACCTTC. Translating it yields CASSLDRALYGYTF.

This chain uses TRBV28 with TRBJ1-4; weak D call: TRBD1 (5 bases). The CDR3 loop spans 12 amino acids. V lost 1 base, J lost 13 bases, and 10 bases lay in between. Germline loops: CDR1 MDHEN, CDR2 SYDVKM. The CDR3 nucleotides read TGTGCCAGCAGTTTATCCGGGGGAAGACTGTTTTTT. Translation gives CASSLSGGRLFF. Variable domain in full (rest from reference TRBV28 and TRBJ1-4): DVKVTQSSRYLVKRTGEKVFLECVQDMDHENMFWYRQDPGLGLRLIYFSYDVKMKEKGDIPEGYSVSREKKERFSLILESASTNQTSMYLCASSLSGGRLFFGSGTQLSVL.

The CDR3 spells CASSLTSGREYEQFF. The DNA of the CDR3 is TGTGCCAGCAGCTTGACTAGCGGGAGGGAATATGAGCAGTTCTTC. This chain uses TRBV7-2 with TRBJ2-1, with 14 nucleotides matching TRBD2. Germline CDR1 and CDR2: SGHTA and FQGNSA. The V segment lost 3 bases and the J segment 8 bases; nucleotides outside the gene matches: 3. The CDR3 consists of 15 residues.

Comments on this clone: Different DNA sequences within this sample yield the same CDR3. This rearrangement joins TRBV6-5 to TRBJ2-7, with D possibly being TRBD2 (6 bases). V was trimmed by 0 bases and J by 0 bases, leaving 12 bases between them. This CDR3 region has 16 residues. Germline CDR1 and CDR2: MNHEY and SVGAGI. This CDR3 is CASSYSTGESSYEQYF. CDR3 DNA sequence: TGTGCCAGCAGTTACTCGACGGGGGAAAGCTCCTACGAGCAGTACTTC.

This sequence joins TRBV6-5 and TRBJ2-2; D may match TRBD1 or TRBD2 (5 bases each). V gave up 6 bases and J gave up 3 bases, with 14 bases separating them. The CDR3 length is 15 residues. Germline CDR1 MNHEY, CDR2 SVGAGI. In DNA, the CDR3 is TGTGCCAGCAGAGGGGCGAGGGTGGACACCGGGGAGCTGTTTTTT. Protein sequence: CASRGARVDTGELFF.

The V call is TRBV5-1, the J call TRBJ2-1; 10 bases fit TRBD2. The CDR3 has 17 residues. Germline CDR1 reads SGHRS; CDR2 reads YFSETQ. Losses at the gene ends were 0 bases for V and 7 bases for J; bases not matched to a gene: 10. CDR3 DNA: TGCGCCAGCAGCTTGGTTTTAGCGGGAGGTCTTTTGAATGAGCAGTTCTTC. Residues: CASSLVLAGGLLNEQFF.

The rearrangement links TRBV15 to TRBJ2-7; weak D call: TRBD1 (5 bases). Trimming stripped 5 bases from V and 0 bases from J, with 14 bases between. Per the germline V gene, CDR1 is LNHNV and CDR2 is YYDKDF (reference sequence). The CDR3 is 15 amino acids. CDR3 nucleotide sequence: TGTGCCACCAGCCCGGACATCATGAGCTCCTACGAGCAGTACTTC. Amino acids: CATSPDIMSSYEQYF.

Worth noting for this clone: The sample has other DNA sequences that encode this CDR3 too. The gene calls are TRBV9 and TRBJ2-5; 7 nucleotides line up with TRBD2. This CDR3 has 14 residues. With V trimmed by 1 base and J by 2 bases, 2 bases remained unmatched. Germline values: CDR1 SGDLS, CDR2 YYNGEE. The CDR3 loop reads CASSVSGTQETQYF. CDR3 sequence (DNA): TGTGCCAGCAGCGTAAGCGGGACTCAAGAGACCCAGTACTTC.

This chain uses TRBV11-2 with TRBJ2-5; D is possibly TRBD2 (6 bases). The CDR3 length is 15 residues. V lost 5 bases, J lost 0 bases, and 13 bases lay in between. Germline loops: CDR1 SGHAT, CDR2 FQNNGV. CDR3 bases: TGTGCCAGCAGCGATCCACGGGGGAACCAAGAGACCCAGTACTTC. It yields the protein CASSDPRGNQETQYF.

This clone was picked up one time. V is TRBV7-4 and J is TRBJ2-1; D gene unclear. Trimming cost V 5 bases and J 2 bases, with 10 bases left between them. The CDR3 is 14 amino acids. Germline CDR1 and CDR2: SGHVT and SQSDAQ. Here the CDR3 reads CASSRGRTYNEQFF. The CDR3 DNA is TGTGCCAGCAGCCGTGGTCGTACCTACAATGAGCAGTTCTTC. The full variable domain, completed using reference TRBV7-4 and TRBJ2-1, is GAGVSQSPRYKVAKRGRDVALRCDSISGHVTLYWYRQTLGQGSEVLTYSQSDAQRDKSGRPSGRFSAERPERSVSTLKIQRTEQGDSAVYLCASSRGRTYNEQFFGPGTRLTVL.

The chain links TRBV5-1 to TRBJ1-6; D is unclear. Germline CDR1 and CDR2: SGHRS and YFSETQ. Between the trimmed V and J ends, which lost 0 bases and 6 bases, there was a span of 4 bases. This CDR3 region has 13 residues. CDR3 sequence (DNA): TGCGCCAGCAGCTTGGGTACTAATTCACCCCTCCACTTT. It encodes CASSLGTNSPLHF.

V gene TRBV4-1 combines with J gene TRBJ1-5, with a possible D match to TRBD1 (5 bases). Germline V gene lookup returns CDR1 MGHRA and CDR2 YSYEKL. Trimming removed 2 bases from V and 2 bases from J, with 10 bases in between. This CDR3 region has 15 residues. The CDR3 sequence: CASSQTRGGNQPQHF. The CDR3 coding sequence is TGCGCCAGCAGCCAAACGCGGGGCGGCAATCAGCCCCAGCATTTT.

The chain recombines TRBV19 with TRBJ2-7; the D is unclear. The germline V gene encodes CDR1 LNHDA and CDR2 SQIVND (reference sequence). V dropped 4 bases and J dropped 4 bases, with 11 bases sitting between them. The length of the CDR3 is 13 residues. The CDR3 DNA sequence: TGTGCCAGTAGTACCCTCCGGGCTTACGAGCAGTACTTC. It specifies CASSTLRAYEQYF.

This chain uses TRBV7-9 with TRBJ2-1, with D possibly matching TRBD2 (6 bases). Looked up from germline, CDR1 is SEHNR and CDR2 is FQNEAQ (reference sequence). Trimming left V 2 bases short and J 8 bases short, with 16 bases between. CDR3 length: 15 residues. The DNA for the CDR3 is TGTGCCAGCAGCTTATCGGGACTTACTAGGGATGAGCAGTTCTTC. It translates to CASSLSGLTRDEQFF.

The V call is TRBV30, the J call TRBJ2-1; the match to TRBD2 covers 9 bases. Trimming cost V 0 bases and J 9 bases; bases outside gene matches: 6. Germline V gene lookup returns CDR1 GTSNPN and CDR2 SVGIG (reference sequence). CDR3 size: 14 residues. The CDR3 nucleotides are TGTGCCTGGAGTGTACGCGGGGGGGCCGGTGAGCAGTTCTTC. Translation: CAWSVRGGAGEQFF.

This chain uses TRBV14 with TRBJ2-1, with 9 bases identical to TRBD2. Germline assignment: CDR1 SGHDN and CDR2 FVKESK. V lost 3 bases and J lost 2; bases outside the gene matches: 5. The CDR3 has 16 amino acids. DNA for the CDR3: TGTGCCAGCAGCCACCCCCCTAGCGGGACCTACAATGAGCAGTTCTTC. It specifies CASSHPPSGTYNEQFF.

The V and J genes are TRBV7-9 and TRBJ1-5; D is ambiguous. CDR1 is SEHNR and CDR2 is FQNEAQ in the germline V gene (reference sequence). Trimming removed 5 bases from V and 1 base from J, with 9 bases in between. The CDR3 length is 14 residues. The CDR3 here is CASSALGSNQPQHF. DNA of the CDR3: TGTGCCAGCAGCGCGCTTGGAAGCAATCAGCCCCAGCATTTT.

On this clone itself: A read error may produce the germline difference seen at one junction end. The chain is built from TRBV5-5 and TRBJ2-3; tentatively, D is TRBD1 (6 bases). Per the germline V gene, CDR1 is SGHKS and CDR2 is YYEKEE (reference sequence). The CDR3 totals 13 residues. This chain's CDR3 is CASTLDGGNTQYF. In nucleotides, the CDR3 is TGTGCCAGCACCTTGGATGGGGGCAATACGCAGTATTTT.

This clone was observed once. J is TRBJ2-7 and V is TRBV4-1, with 8 bases fitting TRBD1. The CDR3 consists of 15 residues. The germline V gene encodes CDR1 MGHRA and CDR2 YSYEKL. Losses at the gene ends were 3 bases for V and 2 bases for J; bases not matched to a gene: 6. Here the CDR3 DNA reads TGCGCCAGCAGCCACCTAGGGACAGGACCCTACGAGCAGTACTTC. Amino acids: CASSHLGTGPYEQYF.

This sequence joins TRBV7-9 and TRBJ2-1; the D gene is possibly TRBD1 (6 bases). With 5 bases removed from V and 9 bases from J, the gap between germline ends came to 14 bases. There are 13 residues in the CDR3. Germline CDR1 SEHNR, CDR2 FQNEAQ (reference sequence). The CDR3 loop is CASSERDTGEQFF. Written as DNA, the CDR3 is TGTGCCAGCAGCGAGAGGGACACCGGTGAGCAGTTCTTC. The full variable domain, its missing parts supplied by reference TRBV7-9 and TRBJ2-1, is DTGVSQNPRHKITKRGQNVTFRCDPISEHNRLYWYRQTLGQGPEFLTYFQNEAQLEKSRLLSDRFSAERPKGSFSTLEIQRTEQGDSAMYLCASSERDTGEQFFGPGTRLTVL.

This chain uses TRBV19 with TRBJ2-7; no clear D. The length of the CDR3 is 13 residues. Trimming took off 0 bases at V and 3 bases at J, with 6 bases between the two ends. Germline values: CDR1 LNHDA, CDR2 SQIVND (reference sequence). The CDR3 spells CASSIDNSYEQYF. Written as DNA, the CDR3 is TGTGCCAGTAGTATAGATAACAGCTACGAGCAGTACTTC.